The 2 T cell receptor beta chains given below trace back to one sample, sequenced in a study of blood T cell repertoires in COVID-19. Clones were sequenced by immunoSEQ multiplex PCR, and TCRdb holds only the in-frame ones, with some missing. The sample has about 200,000 clones, roughly nine tenths seen once; the top ten hold about 6.7%. The sequencing sample was made of peripheral blood. All receptors come from a man aged 40-49 years with acute or convalescent COVID-19.

The V and J genes are TRBV13 and TRBJ1-2; a weak D match, TRBD1 (6 bases). The V end lost 2 bases, the J end lost 2 bases, and 12 bases lay between the germline ends. This CDR3 has 15 residues. Per germline, CDR1 PRHDT and CDR2 FYEKMQ (reference sequence). The CDR3, as DNA: TGTGCCAGCAGCTTACTTGGACAGCCAAACTATGGCTACACCTTC. Its translation: CASSLLGQPNYGYTF.

The V and J genes are TRBV11-2 and TRBJ1-1; 8 bases map to TRBD1. The V gene end was trimmed by 1 base and the J gene end by 5 bases; junction bases not matched to a gene: 3. The CDR3 spans 14 residues. Germline CDR1 reads SGHAT; CDR2 reads FQNNGV. The CDR3 reads CASSLARTGTEAFF. Written as DNA, the CDR3 is TGTGCCAGCAGCTTAGCTCGGACAGGGACTGAAGCTTTCTTT.